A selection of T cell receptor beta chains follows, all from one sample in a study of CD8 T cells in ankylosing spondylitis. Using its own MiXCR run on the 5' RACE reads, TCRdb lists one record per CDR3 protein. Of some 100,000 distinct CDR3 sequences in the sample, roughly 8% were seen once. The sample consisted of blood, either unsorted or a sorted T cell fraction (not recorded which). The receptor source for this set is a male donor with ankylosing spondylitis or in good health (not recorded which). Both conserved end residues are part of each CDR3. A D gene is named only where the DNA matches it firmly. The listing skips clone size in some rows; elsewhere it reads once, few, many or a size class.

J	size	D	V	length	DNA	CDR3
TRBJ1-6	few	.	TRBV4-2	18	TGTGCCAGCAGCCAACCACCGAAGGCGAGCTCCTATAATTCACCCCTCCACTTT	CASSQPPKASSYNSPLHF
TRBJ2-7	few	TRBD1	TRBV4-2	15	TGTGCCAGCAGCCAAGTTGGGACAGGGGTCTACGAGCAGTACTTC	CASSQVGTGVYEQYF
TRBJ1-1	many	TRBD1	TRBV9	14	TGTGCCAGCAGCGTGGGACAGTCGAACACTGAAGCTTTCTTT	CASSVGQSNTEAFF
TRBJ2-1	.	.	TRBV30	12	TGTGCCTTTCGCGGGGCTAGGAATGAGCAGTTCTTC	CAFRGARNEQFF
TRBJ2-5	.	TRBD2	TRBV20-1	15	TGCAGTGCTAGAGATCGGGTTAGCGGGGGATCGGCCCAGTACTTC	CSARDRVSGGSAQYF
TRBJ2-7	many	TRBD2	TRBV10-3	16	TGTGCCATCAGTGACCCCCGGGGAGGGGATCCCTACGAGCAGTACTTC	CAISDPRGGDPYEQYF
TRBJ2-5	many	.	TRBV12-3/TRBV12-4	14	TGTGCCAGCAACCTCCACGGCCGACAAGAGACCCAGTACTTC	CASNLHGRQETQYF
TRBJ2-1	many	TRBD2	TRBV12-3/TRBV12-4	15	TGTGCCAGCAGAAAGACTAGCGGTTCCTACAATGAGCAGTTCTTC	CASRKTSGSYNEQFF
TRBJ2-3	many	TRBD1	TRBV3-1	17	TGTGCCAGCAGCCAAGACGCGCCGGGACAGATACGAGATACGCAGTATTTT	CASSQDAPGQIRDTQYF
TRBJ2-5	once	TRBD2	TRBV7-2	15	TGTGCCAGCAGCTCCAAACTAGCGGCCCAAGAGACCCAGTACTTC	CASSSKLAAQETQYF
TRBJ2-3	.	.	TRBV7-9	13	TGTGCCAGCAGGGGGTACAGGGAGAATACGCAGTATTTT	CASRGYRENTQYF
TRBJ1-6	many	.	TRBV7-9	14	TGTGCCAGCACCTTGCCAACAGGAAATTCACCCCTCCACTTT	CASTLPTGNSPLHF
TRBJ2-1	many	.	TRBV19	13	TGTGCCAGTAGCGGCCGATCCTACAATGAGCAGTTCTTC	CASSGRSYNEQFF
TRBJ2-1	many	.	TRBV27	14	TGTGCCAGCAGTTCTGGTGGGTCCTACAATGAGCAGTTCTTC	CASSSGGSYNEQFF
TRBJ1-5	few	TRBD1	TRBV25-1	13	TGTGCCAGCAGTGGGGACAGCGGTCAGCCCCAGCATTTT	CASSGDSGQPQHF
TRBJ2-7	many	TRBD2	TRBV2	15	TGTGCCAGCATGGGAGGGACTGCTCTTCCCAACGAGCAGTACTTC	CASMGGTALPNEQYF
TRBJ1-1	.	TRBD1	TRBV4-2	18	TGTGCCAGCAGCCAAGAGGCAAGAGGAACAGGGGCGAACACTGAAGCTTTCTTT	CASSQEARGTGANTEAFF
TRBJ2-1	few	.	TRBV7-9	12	TGTGCCAGCAGCCCCGCAGGTTTTGAGCAGTTCTTC	CASSPAGFEQFF
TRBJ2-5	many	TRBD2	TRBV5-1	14	TGCGCCAGCAGCTTAGCGGGAGACGGAGAGACCCAGTACTTC	CASSLAGDGETQYF
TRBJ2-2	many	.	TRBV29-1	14	TGCAGCGTTGCCGAACGGACGAACACCGGGGAGCTGTTTTTT	CSVAERTNTGELFF
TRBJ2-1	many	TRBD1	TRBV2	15	TGTGCCAGCAGTCCTGGGACAGGGTCCCACAATGAGCAGTTCTTC	CASSPGTGSHNEQFF
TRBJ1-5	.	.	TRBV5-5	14	TGTGCCAGCAGCTTGGTTGCTGACGATCAGCCCCAGCATTTT	CASSLVADDQPQHF
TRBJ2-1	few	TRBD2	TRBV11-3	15	TGTGCCAGCAGTAGCGGGGAGGGGGATTACAATGAGCAGTTCTTC	CASSSGEGDYNEQFF
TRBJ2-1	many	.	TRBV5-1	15	TGCGCCAGCAGCTTGACAGCCCAAGAGGTGAATGAGCAGTTCTTC	CASSLTAQEVNEQFF
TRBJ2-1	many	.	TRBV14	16	TGTGCCAGCAGCCCACCCGTCAGCGCCAGGGACAATGAGCAGTTCTTC	CASSPPVSARDNEQFF
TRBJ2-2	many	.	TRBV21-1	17	TGTGCCAGCCGGGACAGGGGGCCAAATAAGAACACCGGGGAGCTGTTTTTT	CASRDRGPNKNTGELFF
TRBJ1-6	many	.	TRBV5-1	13	TGCGCCAGCAGCTTGAGGTCGGATTCACCCCTCCACTTT	CASSLRSDSPLHF
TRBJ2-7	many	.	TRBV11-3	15	TGTGCCAGCAGCTCCGACGGGCTGAACTCCTACGAGCAGTACTTC	CASSSDGLNSYEQYF
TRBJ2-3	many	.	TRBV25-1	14	TGTGCCAGCAGTTCTGAGAGGGGATCAGATACGCAGTATTTT	CASSSERGSDTQYF
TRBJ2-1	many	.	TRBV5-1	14	TGCGCCAGCAGCTTACCCCAAAACTCGGATGAGCAGTTCTTC	CASSLPQNSDEQFF
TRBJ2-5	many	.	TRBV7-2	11	TGTGCCAGCAGCTTAACCCTGCGATTGTACTTC	CASSLTLRLYF
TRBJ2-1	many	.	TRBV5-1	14	TGCGCCAGCAGCGTCATTGGATCGGGCAATGAGCAGTTCTTC	CASSVIGSGNEQFF
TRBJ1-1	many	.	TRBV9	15	TGTGCCAGCAGCGTAGATGGGGGAGTGAACACTGAAGCTTTCTTT	CASSVDGGVNTEAFF
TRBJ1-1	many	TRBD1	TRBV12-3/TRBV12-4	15	TGTGCCAGCAGTAAGCGGGGACAGGGGAGGACTGAAGCTTTCTTT	CASSKRGQGRTEAFF
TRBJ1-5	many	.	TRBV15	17	TGTGCCACCAGCCAAGGGACCGTCGATTATAGCAATCAGCCCCAGCATTTT	CATSQGTVDYSNQPQHF
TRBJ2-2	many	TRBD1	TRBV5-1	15	TGCGCCAGCAGCTTGGATCCAGGGGGCACCGGGGAGCTGTTTTTT	CASSLDPGGTGELFF
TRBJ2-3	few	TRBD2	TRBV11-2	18	TGTGCCAGCAGCTTCCCTCCCGGGACTAGTAGTCGTACAGATACGCAGTATTTT	CASSFPPGTSSRTDTQYF
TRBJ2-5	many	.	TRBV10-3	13	TGTGCCATCAGCAGAACTAGCTACGAGACCCAGTACTTC	CAISRTSYETQYF